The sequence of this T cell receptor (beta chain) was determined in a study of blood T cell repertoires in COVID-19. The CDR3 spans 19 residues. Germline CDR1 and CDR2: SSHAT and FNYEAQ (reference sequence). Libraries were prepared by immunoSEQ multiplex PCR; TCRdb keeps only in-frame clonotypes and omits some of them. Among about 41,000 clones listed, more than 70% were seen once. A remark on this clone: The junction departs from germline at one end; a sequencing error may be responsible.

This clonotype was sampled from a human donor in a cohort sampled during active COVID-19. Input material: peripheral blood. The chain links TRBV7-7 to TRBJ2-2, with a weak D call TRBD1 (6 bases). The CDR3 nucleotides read TGTGCTAGCAGCCCTAGTTCGGGGATGTCAGGGGCCTACACCGGGGAGCTGTTTTTT. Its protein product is CASSPSSGMSGAYTGELFF.